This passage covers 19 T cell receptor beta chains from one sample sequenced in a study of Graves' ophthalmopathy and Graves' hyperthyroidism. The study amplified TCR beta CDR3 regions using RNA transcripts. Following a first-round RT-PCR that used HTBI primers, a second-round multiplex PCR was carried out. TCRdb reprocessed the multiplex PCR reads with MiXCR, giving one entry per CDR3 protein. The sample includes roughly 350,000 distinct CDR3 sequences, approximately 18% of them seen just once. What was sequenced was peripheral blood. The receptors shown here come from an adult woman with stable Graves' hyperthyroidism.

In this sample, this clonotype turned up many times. This chain's CDR3 is CASSPGWQGPYEQYF. Here the CDR3 DNA reads TGTGCCAGCAGTCCGGGCTGGCAGGGGCCCTACGAGCAGTACTTC. The chain is built from TRBV28 and TRBJ2-7; the D gene is possibly TRBD1 (6 bases). There are 15 residues in the CDR3. Trimming cost V 5 bases and J 2 bases, with 16 bases left between them. Germline CDR1 and CDR2: MDHEN and SYDVKM.

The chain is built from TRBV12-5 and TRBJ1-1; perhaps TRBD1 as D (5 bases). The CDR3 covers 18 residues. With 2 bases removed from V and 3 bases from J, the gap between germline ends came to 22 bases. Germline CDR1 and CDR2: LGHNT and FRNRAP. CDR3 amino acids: CASGLTGDGADLDTEAFF. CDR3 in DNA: TGTGCTAGTGGTTTGACCGGGGACGGAGCCGACTTGGACACTGAAGCTTTCTTT.

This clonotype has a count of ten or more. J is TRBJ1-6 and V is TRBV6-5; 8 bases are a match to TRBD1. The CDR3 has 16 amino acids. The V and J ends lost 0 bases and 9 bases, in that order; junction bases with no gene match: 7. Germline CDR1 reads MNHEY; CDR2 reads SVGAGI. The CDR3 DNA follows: TGTGCCAGCAGTTACTCGAGAGTTGACAGGGGTTCACCCCTCCACTTT. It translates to CASSYSRVDRGSPLHF.

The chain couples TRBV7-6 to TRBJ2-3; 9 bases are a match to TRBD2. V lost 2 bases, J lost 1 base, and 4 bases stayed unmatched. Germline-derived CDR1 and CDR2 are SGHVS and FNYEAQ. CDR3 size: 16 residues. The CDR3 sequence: CASSLRTSVGTDTQYF. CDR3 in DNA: TGTGCCAGCAGCTTACGGACTAGCGTGGGCACAGATACGCAGTATTTT.

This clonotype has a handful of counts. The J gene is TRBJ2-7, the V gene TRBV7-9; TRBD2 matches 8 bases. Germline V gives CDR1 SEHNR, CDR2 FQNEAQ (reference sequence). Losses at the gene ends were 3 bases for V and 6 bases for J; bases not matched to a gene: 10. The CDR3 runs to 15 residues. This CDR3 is CASSFAGTRPGEQYF. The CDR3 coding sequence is TGTGCCAGCAGCTTTGCCGGGACTAGGCCGGGCGAGCAGTACTTC.

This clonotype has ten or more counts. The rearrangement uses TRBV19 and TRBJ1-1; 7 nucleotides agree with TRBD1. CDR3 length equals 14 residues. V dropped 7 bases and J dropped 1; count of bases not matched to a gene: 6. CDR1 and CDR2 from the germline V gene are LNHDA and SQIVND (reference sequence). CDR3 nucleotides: TGTGCCAGTAACAGACAGGGACCGAACACTGAAGCTTTCTTT. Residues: CASNRQGPNTEAFF.

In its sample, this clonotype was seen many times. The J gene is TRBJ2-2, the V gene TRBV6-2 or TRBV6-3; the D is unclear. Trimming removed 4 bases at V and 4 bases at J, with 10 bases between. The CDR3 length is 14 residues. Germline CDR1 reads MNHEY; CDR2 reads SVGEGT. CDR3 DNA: TGTGCCAGCAGTTTTTACCTGGGCACCGGGGAGCTGTTTTTT. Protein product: CASSFYLGTGELFF.

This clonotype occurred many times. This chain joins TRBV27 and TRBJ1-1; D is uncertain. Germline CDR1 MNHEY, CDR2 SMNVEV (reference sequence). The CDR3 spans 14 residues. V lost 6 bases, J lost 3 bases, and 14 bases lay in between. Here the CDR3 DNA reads TGTGCCAGCAGGCGTTTAGCGACGGACACTGAAGCTTTCTTT. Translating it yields CASRRLATDTEAFF.

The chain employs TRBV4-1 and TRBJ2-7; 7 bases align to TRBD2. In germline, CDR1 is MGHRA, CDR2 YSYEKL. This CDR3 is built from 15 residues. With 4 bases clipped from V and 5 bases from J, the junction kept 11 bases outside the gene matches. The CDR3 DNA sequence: TGCGCCAGCAGCCTCCCTCGGGAGCGGGGCCACGAGCAGTACTTC. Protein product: CASSLPRERGHEQYF.

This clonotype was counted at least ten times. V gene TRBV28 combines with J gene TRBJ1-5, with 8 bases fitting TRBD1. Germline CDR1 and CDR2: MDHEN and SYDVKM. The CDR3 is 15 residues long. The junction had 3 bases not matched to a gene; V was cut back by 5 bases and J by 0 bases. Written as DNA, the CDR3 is TGTGCCAGCAGTGACAGGGGATATAGCAATCAGCCCCAGCATTTT. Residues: CASSDRGYSNQPQHF.

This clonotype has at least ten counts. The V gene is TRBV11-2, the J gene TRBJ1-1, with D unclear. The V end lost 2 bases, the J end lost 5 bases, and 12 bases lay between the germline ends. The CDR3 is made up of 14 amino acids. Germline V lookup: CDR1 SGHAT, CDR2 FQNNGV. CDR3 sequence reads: CASSLQAPGTEAFF. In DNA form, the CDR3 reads TGTGCCAGCAGCTTACAGGCCCCGGGGACTGAAGCTTTCTTT.

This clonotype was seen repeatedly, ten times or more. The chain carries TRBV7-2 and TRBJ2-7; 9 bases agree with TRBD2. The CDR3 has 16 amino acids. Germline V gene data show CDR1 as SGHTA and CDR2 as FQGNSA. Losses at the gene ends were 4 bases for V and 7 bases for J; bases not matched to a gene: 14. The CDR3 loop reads CASSSAFAGGLKEQYF. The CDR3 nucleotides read TGTGCCAGCAGCTCGGCCTTCGCGGGAGGGTTGAAAGAGCAGTACTTC.

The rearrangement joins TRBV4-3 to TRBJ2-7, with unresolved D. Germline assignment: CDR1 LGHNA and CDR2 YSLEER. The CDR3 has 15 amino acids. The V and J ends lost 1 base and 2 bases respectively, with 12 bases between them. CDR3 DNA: TGCGCCAGCAGCCAAGTTTTCCCATCTACCTACGAGCAGTACTTC. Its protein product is CASSQVFPSTYEQYF.

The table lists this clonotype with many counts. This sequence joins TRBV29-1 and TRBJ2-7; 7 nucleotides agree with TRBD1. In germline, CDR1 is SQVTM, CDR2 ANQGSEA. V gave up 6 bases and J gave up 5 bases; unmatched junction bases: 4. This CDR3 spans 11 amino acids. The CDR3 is CSVHRGHEQYF. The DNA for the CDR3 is TGCAGCGTGCACAGGGGCCACGAGCAGTACTTC.

CDR3 nucleotide sequence: TGTGCCACCAGCAGGCCCTCGGACGGCCGCGCTGAAGCTTTCTTT. This codes for CATSRPSDGRAEAFF. V gene TRBV15 combines with J gene TRBJ1-1; no definite D call. V shed 3 bases and J shed 6 bases, with 17 bases lying between them. CDR1 is LNHNV and CDR2 is YYDKDF in the germline V gene (reference sequence). The CDR3 totals 15 residues.

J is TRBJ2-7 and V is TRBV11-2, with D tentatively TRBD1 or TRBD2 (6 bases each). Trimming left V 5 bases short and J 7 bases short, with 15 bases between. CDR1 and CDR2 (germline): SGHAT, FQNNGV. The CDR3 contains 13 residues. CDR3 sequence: CASSPWGAGEQYF. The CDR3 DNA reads TGTGCCAGCAGCCCCTGGGGGGCCGGGGAGCAGTACTTC.

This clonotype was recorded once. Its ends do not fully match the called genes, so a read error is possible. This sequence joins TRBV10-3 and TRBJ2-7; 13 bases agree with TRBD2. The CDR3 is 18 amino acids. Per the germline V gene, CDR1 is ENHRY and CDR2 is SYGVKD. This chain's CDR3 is CAISGSGLAGANSYDQYF. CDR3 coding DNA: TGTGCCATCAGTGGCAGCGGACTAGCGGGAGCGAACTCCTACGACCAGTACTTC.

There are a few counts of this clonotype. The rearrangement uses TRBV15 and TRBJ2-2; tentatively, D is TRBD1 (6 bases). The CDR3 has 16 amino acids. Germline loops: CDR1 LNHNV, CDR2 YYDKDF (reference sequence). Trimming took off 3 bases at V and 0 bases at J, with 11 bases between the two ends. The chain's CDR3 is CATSRGQIANTGELFF. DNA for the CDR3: TGTGCCACCAGCAGGGGACAAATCGCGAACACCGGGGAGCTGTTTTTT.

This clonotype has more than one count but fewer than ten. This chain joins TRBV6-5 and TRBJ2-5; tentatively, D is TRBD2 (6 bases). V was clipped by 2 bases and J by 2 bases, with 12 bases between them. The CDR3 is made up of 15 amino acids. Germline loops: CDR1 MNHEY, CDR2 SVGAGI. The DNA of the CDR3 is TGTGCCAGCAGTTACGAGGGAGGCCGTCAAGAGACCCAGTACTTC. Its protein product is CASSYEGGRQETQYF.